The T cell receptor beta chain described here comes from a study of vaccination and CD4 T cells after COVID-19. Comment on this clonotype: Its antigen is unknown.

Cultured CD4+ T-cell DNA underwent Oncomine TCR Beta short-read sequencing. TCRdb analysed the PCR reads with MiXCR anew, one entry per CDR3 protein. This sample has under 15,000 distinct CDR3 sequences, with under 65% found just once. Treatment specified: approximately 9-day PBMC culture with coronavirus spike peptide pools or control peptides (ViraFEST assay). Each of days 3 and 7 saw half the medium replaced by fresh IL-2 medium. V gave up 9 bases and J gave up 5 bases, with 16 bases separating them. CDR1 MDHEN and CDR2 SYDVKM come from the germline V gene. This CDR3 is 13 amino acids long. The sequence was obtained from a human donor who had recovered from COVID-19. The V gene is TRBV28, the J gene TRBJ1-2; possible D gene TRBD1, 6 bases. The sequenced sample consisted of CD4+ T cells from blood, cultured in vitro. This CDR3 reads CASLRGPIYGYTF. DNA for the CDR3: TGTGCCAGTCTCCGGGGGCCCATTTATGGCTACACCTTC.